What follows describes a single T cell receptor beta chain. This record comes from a study of blood T cell repertoires in COVID-19. Looking at the study overall: Spain, Italy and the United States supplied samples that represented acute and convalescent COVID-19. T cells, B-cell-depleted T cells, or PBMCs provided the cDNA or gDNA that served as material.

Methods used by the authors: Amplified reference gene primers provided the basis for estimating nucleated cell counts. Using immunoSEQ multiplex PCR, the repertoire was profiled, and TCRdb retains in-frame clones only, with some absent. The V and J calls and clone size come from that table; D and trimming were worked out from the DNA. The data show about 180,000 clones, with approximately 88% seen just once and around 6.3% held by the top ten. This CDR3 spans 13 amino acids. Germline V gene sequence: CDR1 SNHLY, CDR2 FYNNEI. The ends were cut back, 1 base at V and 4 bases at J, with 7 bases in the middle.

The sample taken for sequencing was peripheral blood. The chain recombines TRBV2 with TRBJ1-2; D is undetermined. The TCR was taken from a woman aged 40 to 50 with COVID-19, enrolled during active disease. The chain's CDR3 is CASSEGSFYGYTF. The DNA for the CDR3 is TGTGCCAGCAGTGAAGGGAGCTTCTATGGCTACACCTTC.